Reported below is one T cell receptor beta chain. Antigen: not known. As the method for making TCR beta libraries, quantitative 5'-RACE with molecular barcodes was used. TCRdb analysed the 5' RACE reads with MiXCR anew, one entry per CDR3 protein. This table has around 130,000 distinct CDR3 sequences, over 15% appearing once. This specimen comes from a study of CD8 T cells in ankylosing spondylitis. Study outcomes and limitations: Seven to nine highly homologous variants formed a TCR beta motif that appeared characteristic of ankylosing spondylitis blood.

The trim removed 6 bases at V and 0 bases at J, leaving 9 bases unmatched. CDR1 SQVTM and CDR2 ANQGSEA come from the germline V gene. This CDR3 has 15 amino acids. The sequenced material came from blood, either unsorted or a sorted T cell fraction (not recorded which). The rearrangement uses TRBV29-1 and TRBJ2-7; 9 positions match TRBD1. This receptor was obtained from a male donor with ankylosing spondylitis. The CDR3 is CSVLLRDRDSYEQYF. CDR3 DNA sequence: TGCAGCGTCCTCCTACGGGACAGGGACTCCTACGAGCAGTACTTC.